This TCR beta chain was identified during a study of tumor and adjacent non-tumor tissue in lung cancer. At the level of the study: The patients, 10 or so men and roughly 5 women, were roughly 30 to 85 with stage I to III disease.

In regard to this clonotype: Its antigen remains unknown.

A modified ARM-PCR protocol with three rounds of nested PCR amplified TCRbeta. TCRdb re-called the multiplex PCR reads with MiXCR, one entry per CDR3 protein. The table has under 250,000 distinct CDR3 sequences, about 76% seen once. CDR3 length equals 11 residues. With 5 bases removed from V and 8 bases from J, the gap between germline ends came to 7 bases. Study-level points and caveats: Top 100 clones took a larger repertoire share in normal lung. TCR diversity was significantly greater in tumor than normal lung tissue.

This sample's RNA came from whole unsorted tissue. Donors were chemotherapy-naive, newly diagnosed lung cancer surgical patients in China, August–November 2014. The TCR was taken from a man in his sixties with non-small cell lung cancer. Sequences were obtained from lung tumor tissue. The chain carries TRBV12-3 or TRBV12-4 and TRBJ2-1; no reliable D call. DNA for the CDR3: TGTGCCAGCAGTCCCAGGTATGAGCAGTTCTTC. Translation: CASSPRYEQFF.